This T cell receptor (beta chain) originates from a study of T cell changes during pregnancy in multiple sclerosis. Sequenced by immunoSEQ multiplex PCR; TCRdb stores in-frame clones only, minus some. The table lists some 80,000 clones, approximately 94% of them singletons. This CDR3 region has 16 residues. The germline V gene encodes CDR1 SGHTA and CDR2 FQGNSA. Trimming stripped 5 bases from V and 3 bases from J, with 20 bases between. The TCR comes from a female donor with multiple sclerosis, enrolled in a pregnancy study. Specimen: peripheral blood, collected in the third trimester of pregnancy. The chain employs TRBV7-2 and TRBJ2-7, with D tentatively TRBD1 (5 bases). CDR3 loop: CASSPVGAGSDYEQYF. The CDR3 nucleotides are TGTGCCAGCAGCCCAGTAGGGGCAGGATCTGACTACGAGCAGTACTTC.